This T cell receptor beta chain is from a study of T cell responses to AZD1222 COVID-19 vaccine. The assay was immunoSEQ multiplex PCR, and TCRdb's table has in-frame clones only and misses some. The top ten clones hold over 2.5% of a sample with about 120,000 clones, 91% of them seen once. This CDR3 comprises 14 residues. The germline V gene encodes CDR1 SGHRS and CDR2 YFSETQ. V was shortened by 3 bases and J by 0 bases, with 7 bases between the two germline ends. General study findings and limits: Seropositive status at baseline applied to only a handful of AZD1222 recipients.

Of note for this clone: Its antigen is unidentified.

Sequenced here: peripheral blood, sampled on day 0 of AZD1222 vaccination. This sequence originates from an adult in good health. The chain employs TRBV5-1 and TRBJ1-3; D possibly corresponds to TRBD1 (5 bases). This CDR3 is CASSSGGSGNTIYF. In DNA, the CDR3 is TGCGCCAGCAGCTCCGGGGGCTCTGGAAACACCATATATTTT.